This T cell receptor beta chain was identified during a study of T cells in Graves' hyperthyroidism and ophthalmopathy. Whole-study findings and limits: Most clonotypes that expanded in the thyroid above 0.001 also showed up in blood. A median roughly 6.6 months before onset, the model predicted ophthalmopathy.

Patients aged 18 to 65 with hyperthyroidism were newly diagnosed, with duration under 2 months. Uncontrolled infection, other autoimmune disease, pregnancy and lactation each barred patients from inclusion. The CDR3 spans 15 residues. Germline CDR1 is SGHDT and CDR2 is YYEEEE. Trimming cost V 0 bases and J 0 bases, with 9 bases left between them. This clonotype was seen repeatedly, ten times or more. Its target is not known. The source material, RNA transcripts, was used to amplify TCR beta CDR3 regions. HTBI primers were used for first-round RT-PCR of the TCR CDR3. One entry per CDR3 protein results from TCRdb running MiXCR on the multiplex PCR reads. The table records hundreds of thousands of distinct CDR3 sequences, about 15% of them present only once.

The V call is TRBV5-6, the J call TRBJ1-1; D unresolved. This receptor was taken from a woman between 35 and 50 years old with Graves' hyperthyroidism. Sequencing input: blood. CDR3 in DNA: TGTGCCAGCAGCTTGGACTGGGGTGTGAACACTGAAGCTTTCTTT. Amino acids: CASSLDWGVNTEAFF.